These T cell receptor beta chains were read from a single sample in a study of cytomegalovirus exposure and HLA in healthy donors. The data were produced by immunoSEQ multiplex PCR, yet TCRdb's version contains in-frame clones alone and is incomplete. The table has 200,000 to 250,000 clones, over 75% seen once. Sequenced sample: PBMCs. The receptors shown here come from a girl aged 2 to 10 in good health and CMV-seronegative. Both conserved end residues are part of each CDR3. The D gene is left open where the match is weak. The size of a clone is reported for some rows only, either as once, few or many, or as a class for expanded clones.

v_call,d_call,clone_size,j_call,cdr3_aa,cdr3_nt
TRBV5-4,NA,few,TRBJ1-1,CASSFQGGTEAFF,TGTGCCAGCAGCTTTCAGGGCGGCACTGAAGCTTTCTTT
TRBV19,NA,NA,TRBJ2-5,CASSIAGQETQYF,TGTGCCAGTAGTATAGCCGGGCAAGAGACCCAGTACTTC
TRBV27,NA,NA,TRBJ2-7,CASRAGGYEQYF,TGTGCCAGCAGGGCAGGGGGGTACGAGCAGTACTTC
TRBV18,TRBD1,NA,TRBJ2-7,CASSPRGTGLPYEQYF,TGTGCCAGCTCACCAAGGGGGACAGGCCTGCCCTACGAGCAGTACTTC
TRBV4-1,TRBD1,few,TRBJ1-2,CASSQDRDRGGYTF,TGCGCCAGCAGCCAAGATCGGGACAGGGGCGGCTACACCTTC
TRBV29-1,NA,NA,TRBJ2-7,CSVQGSYYEQYF,TGCAGCGTCCAGGGTTCGTACTACGAGCAGTACTTC
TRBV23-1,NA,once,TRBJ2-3,CASRTTHASTDTQYF,TGCGCCAGCCGAACTACCCACGCTAGCACAGATACGCAGTATTTT
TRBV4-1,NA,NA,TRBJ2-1,CASSQVSGSINEQFF,TGCGCCAGCAGCCAAGTGTCCGGTAGTATCAATGAGCAGTTCTTC
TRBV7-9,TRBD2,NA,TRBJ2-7,CASSLGGLYEQYF,TGTGCCAGCAGCTTAGGGGGACTATACGAGCAGTACTTC
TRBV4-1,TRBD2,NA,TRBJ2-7,CASSLTGLADSYEQYF,TGCGCCAGCAGCCTCACTGGACTAGCGGACTCCTACGAGCAGTACTTC
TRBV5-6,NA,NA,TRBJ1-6,CASSLWPNSPLHF,TGTGCCAGCAGCTTGTGGCCAAATTCACCCCTCCACTTT
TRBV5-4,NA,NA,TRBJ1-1,CASSWRLQGGGVHEAFF,TGTGCCAGCAGCTGGAGATTACAAGGTGGGGGCGTACATGAAGCTTTCTTT
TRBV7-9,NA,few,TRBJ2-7,CASSFGLIPSYEQYF,TGTGCCAGCAGCTTCGGACTGATTCCCTCCTACGAGCAGTACTTC
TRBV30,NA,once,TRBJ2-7,CAWNRAGSEQYF,TGTGCCTGGAATCGGGCAGGGTCCGAGCAGTACTTC
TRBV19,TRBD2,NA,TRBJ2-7,CASSSPPGLAARGNYEQYF,TGTGCCAGTAGTTCCCCCCCGGGACTAGCGGCCCGAGGGAACTACGAGCAGTACTTC
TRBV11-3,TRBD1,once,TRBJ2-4,CASSLGGLENIQYF,TGTGCCAGCAGCCTAGGGGGCCTAGAAAACATTCAGTACTTC
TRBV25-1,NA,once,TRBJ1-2,CASSRSEVWYGYTF,TGTGCCAGCAGTCGGTCTGAGGTTTGGTATGGCTACACCTTC
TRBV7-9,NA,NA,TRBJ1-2,CASSLSGDNYGYTF,TGTGCCAGCAGCTTATCGGGAGATAACTATGGCTACACCTTC
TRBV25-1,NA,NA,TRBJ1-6,CASSESVSALHF,TGTGCCAGCAGTGAATCTGTATCAGCCCTCCACTTT
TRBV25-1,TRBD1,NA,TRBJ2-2,CASSEDRGKNTGELFF,TGTGCCAGCAGTGAGGACAGGGGCAAGAACACCGGGGAGCTGTTTTTT
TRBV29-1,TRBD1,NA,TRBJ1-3,CSVTTGLSGNTIYF,TGCAGCGTTACGACAGGGCTCTCTGGAAACACCATATATTTT